The sequence of this TCR beta chain was determined in a study of CD8 T cells in Susac syndrome. The germline V gene encodes CDR1 SGDLS and CDR2 YYNGEE. This CDR3 is built from 14 residues. Trimming shortened V by 3 bases and J by 0 bases, and 4 bases separated the two germline ends. Study results and limitations: Clonal expansion of Susac CD8+ cells peaked in TEMRA cells, and it also peaked in active patients.

TCR beta sequencing was performed on blood CD8+ and CD4+ T cells. Negative isolation yielded CD4+ and CD8+ T cells, and FACS enriched TEMRA cells. Worth noting for this clonotype: Its target is not known.

Reverse transcription used roughly 0.45 to 1 ug RNA and random hexamers. A multiplex approach, immunoSEQ multiplex PCR, amplified TCR beta CDR3 across 54 Vbeta and 13 Jbeta. In TCRdb, the immunoSEQ multiplex PCR reads were re-called with MiXCR into one record per CDR3 protein. The sample comprises some 97,000 distinct CDR3 sequences, 95% of which are singletons, and 0.3% rests with the top ten. This receptor was taken from a human donor with Susac syndrome. The chain combines TRBV9 with TRBJ2-6; D gene uncertain. The sequenced sample was CD8+ T cells from PBMCs. CDR3 residues: CASSGASGANVLTF. The CDR3 DNA reads TGTGCCAGCAGCGGGGCCTCTGGGGCCAACGTCCTGACTTTC.